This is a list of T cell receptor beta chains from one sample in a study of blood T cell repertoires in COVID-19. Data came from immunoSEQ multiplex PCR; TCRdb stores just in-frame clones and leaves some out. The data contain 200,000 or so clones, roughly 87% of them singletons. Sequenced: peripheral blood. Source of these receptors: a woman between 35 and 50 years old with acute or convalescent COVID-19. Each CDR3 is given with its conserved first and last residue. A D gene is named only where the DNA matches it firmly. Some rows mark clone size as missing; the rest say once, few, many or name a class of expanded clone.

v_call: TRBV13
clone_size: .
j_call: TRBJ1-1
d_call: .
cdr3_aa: CASSRYTGRPNTEAFF
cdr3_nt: TGTGCCAGCAGCCGGTACACAGGGCGACCGAACACTGAAGCTTTCTTT

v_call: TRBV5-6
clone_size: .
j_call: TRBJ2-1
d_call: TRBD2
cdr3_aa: CASSKGGLAGPWGKFF
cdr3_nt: TGTGCCAGCAGCAAGGGTGGACTAGCGGGCCCGTGGGGAAAGTTCTTC

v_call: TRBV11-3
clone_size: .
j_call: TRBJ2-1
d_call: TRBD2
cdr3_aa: CASSLGPTSGGAEFF
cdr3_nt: TGTGCCAGCAGCTTGGGGCCTACTAGCGGGGGGGCGGAGTTCTTC

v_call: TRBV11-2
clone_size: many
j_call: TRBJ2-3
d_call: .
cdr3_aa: CASSDPPPQDTQYF
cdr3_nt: TGTGCCAGCAGCGATCCACCGCCGCAGGATACGCAGTATTTT

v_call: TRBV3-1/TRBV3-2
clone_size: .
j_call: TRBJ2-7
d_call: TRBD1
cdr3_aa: CASSSSDRGAYEQYF
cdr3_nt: TGTGCCAGCAGCAGCTCCGACAGGGGTGCCTACGAGCAGTACTTC

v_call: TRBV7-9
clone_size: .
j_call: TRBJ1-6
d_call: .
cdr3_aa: CASSFGQINSPLHF
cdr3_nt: TGTGCCAGCAGCTTTGGACAGATAAATTCACCCCTCCACTTT

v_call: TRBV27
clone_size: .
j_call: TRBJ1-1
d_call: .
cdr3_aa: CASSFGGTNTEAFF
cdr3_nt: TGTGCCAGCAGTTTTGGAGGGACGAACACTGAAGCTTTCTTT

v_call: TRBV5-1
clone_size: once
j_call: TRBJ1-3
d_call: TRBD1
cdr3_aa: CASSPGTGGNTIYF
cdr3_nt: TGCGCCAGCAGCCCGGGGACAGGGGGAAACACCATATATTTT

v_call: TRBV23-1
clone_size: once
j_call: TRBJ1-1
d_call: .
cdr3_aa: CASSHQGQTPPMNTEAFF
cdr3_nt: TGCGCCAGCAGTCACCAAGGACAGACTCCGCCTATGAACACTGAAGCTTTCTTT

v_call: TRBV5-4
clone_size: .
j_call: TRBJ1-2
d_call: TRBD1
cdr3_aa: CASSSWTGGGYGYTF
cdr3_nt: TGTGCCAGCAGCTCTTGGACAGGGGGAGGATATGGCTACACCTTC

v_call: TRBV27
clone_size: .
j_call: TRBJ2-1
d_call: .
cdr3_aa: CASRLQDNEQFF
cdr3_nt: TGTGCCAGCAGACTACAGGACAATGAGCAGTTCTTC

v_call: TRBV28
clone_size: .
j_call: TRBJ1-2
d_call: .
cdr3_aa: CASSRQTIGYTF
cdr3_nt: TGTGCCAGCAGCCGACAAACGATTGGCTACACCTTC

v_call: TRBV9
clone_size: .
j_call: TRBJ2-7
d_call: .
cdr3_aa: CASSVTGNDYEQYF
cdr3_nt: TGTGCCAGCAGCGTAACAGGCAACGACTACGAGCAGTACTTC

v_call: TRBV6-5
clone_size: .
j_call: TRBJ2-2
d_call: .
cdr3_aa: CASSYTATAGTGELFF
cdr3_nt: TGTGCCAGCAGTTACACTGCTACTGCGGGCACCGGGGAGCTGTTTTTT

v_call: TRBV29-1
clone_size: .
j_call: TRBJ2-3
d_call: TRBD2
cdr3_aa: CSVEGGRVADTQYF
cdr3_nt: TGCAGCGTTGAAGGGGGGAGGGTAGCAGATACGCAGTATTTT

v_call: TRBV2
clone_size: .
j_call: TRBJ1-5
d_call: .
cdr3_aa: CASRGGLMNQPQHF
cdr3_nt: TGTGCCAGCAGGGGGGGACTTATGAATCAGCCCCAGCATTTT

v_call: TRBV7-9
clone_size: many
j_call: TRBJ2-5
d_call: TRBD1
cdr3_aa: CASSSAPGQGGSETQYF
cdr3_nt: TGTGCCAGCAGCTCAGCCCCGGGACAGGGGGGGTCGGAGACCCAGTACTTC

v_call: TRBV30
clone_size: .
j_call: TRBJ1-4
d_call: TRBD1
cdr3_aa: CAWTLLGQGVEKLFF
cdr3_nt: TGTGCCTGGACACTACTGGGACAGGGAGTTGAAAAACTGTTTTTT

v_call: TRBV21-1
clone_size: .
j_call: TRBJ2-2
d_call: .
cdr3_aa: CASSKELGQGPGELFF
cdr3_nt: TGTGCCAGCAGCAAAGAGCTGGGACAGGGCCCCGGGGAGCTGTTTTTT

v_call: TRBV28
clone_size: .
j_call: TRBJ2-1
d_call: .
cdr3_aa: CASSPGSGTYNEQFF
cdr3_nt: TGTGCCAGCAGCCCGGGTAGCGGAACCTACAATGAGCAGTTCTTC

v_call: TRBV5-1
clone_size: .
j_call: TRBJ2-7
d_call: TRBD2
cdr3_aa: CATSGSGGQEQYF
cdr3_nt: TGCGCCACCTCAGGCAGCGGGGGCCAAGAGCAGTACTTC

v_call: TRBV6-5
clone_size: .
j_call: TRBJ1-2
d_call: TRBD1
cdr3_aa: CASRPRTGDSYGYTF
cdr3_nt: TGTGCCAGCAGGCCCCGGACAGGGGACTCCTATGGCTACACCTTC

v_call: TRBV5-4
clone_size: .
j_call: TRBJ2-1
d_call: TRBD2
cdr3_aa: CASSYPSGAYNEQFF
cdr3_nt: TGTGCCAGCAGCTACCCTAGCGGCGCCTACAATGAGCAGTTCTTC

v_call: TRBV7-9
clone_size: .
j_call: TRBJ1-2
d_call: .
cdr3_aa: CASSPTSAGVDYGYTF
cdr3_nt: TGTGCCAGCAGCCCCACCTCCGCGGGGGTCGACTATGGCTACACCTTC

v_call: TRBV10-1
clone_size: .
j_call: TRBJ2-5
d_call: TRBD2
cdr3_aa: CASSDTGGPEMETQYF
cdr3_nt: TGCGCCAGCAGTGATACGGGAGGGCCGGAGATGGAGACCCAGTACTTC

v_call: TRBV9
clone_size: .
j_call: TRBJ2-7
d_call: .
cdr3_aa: CASSVAGLSYEQYF
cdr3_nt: TGTGCCAGCAGCGTAGCGGGACTCTCCTACGAGCAGTACTTC

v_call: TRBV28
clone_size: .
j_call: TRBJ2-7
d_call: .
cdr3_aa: CASSSVFPGDEQYF
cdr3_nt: TGTGCCAGCAGTTCGGTATTCCCAGGGGACGAGCAGTACTTC

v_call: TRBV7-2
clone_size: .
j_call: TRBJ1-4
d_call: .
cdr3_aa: CASSLDRAGEKLFF
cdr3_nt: TGTGCCAGCAGCTTAGACAGGGCAGGGGAAAAACTGTTTTTT

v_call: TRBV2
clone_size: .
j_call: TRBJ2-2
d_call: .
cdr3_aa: CASTSWQGGTGELFF
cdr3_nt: TGTGCCAGCACTAGTTGGCAGGGGGGCACCGGGGAGCTGTTTTTT

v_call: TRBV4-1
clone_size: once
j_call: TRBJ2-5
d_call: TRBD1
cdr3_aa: CASSRSGTGGGETQYF
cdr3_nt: TGCGCCAGCAGCCGCTCCGGGACAGGGGGTGGAGAGACCCAGTACTTC

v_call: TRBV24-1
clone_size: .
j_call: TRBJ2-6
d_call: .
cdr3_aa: CATSDSGSSGANVLTF
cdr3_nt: TGTGCCACCAGTGATTCGGGAAGCTCTGGGGCCAACGTCCTGACTTTC

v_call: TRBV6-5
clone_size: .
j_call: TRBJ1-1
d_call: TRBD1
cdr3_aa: CASSRQGSRLTEAFF
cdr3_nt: TGTGCCAGCAGCAGACAGGGGTCGCGATTAACTGAAGCTTTCTTT

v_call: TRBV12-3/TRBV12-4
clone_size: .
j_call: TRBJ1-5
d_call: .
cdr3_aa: CASSLGDTLPQHF
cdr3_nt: TGTGCCAGCAGTTTAGGCGACACCTTACCCCAGCATTTT

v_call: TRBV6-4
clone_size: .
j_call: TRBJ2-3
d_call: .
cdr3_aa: CASSTTGGTDTQYF
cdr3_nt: TGTGCCAGCAGTACCACCGGGGGTACAGATACGCAGTATTTT

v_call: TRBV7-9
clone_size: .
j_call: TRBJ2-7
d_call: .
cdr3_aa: CASSPRGYEQYF
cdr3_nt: TGTGCCAGCAGCCCAAGAGGCTACGAGCAGTACTTC

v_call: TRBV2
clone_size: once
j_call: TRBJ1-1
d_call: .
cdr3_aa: CASSGGGRTEAFF
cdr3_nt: TGTGCCAGCAGTGGGGGGGGACGCACTGAAGCTTTCTTT

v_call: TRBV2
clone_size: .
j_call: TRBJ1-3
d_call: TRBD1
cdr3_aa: CASSLPLDRAGNTIYF
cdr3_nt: TGTGCCAGCAGCTTGCCACTCGACAGGGCTGGAAACACCATATATTTT

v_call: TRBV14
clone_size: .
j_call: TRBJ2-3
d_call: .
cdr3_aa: CASSQPGGGTDTQYF
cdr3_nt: TGTGCCAGCAGCCAACCGGGCGGGGGCACAGATACGCAGTATTTT

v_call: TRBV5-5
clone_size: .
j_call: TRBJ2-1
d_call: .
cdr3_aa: CASRVRQSVYNEQFF
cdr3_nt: TGTGCCAGCAGGGTCCGTCAGTCCGTCTACAATGAGCAGTTCTTC

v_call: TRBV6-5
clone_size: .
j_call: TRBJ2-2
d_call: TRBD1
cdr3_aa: CASRVPGQGPGELFF
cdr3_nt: TGTGCCAGCAGAGTACCGGGACAGGGGCCCGGGGAGCTGTTTTTT

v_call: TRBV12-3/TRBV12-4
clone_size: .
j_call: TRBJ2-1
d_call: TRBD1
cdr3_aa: CASSRTGADEQFF
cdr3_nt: TGTGCCAGCAGTAGGACAGGGGCCGATGAGCAGTTCTTC

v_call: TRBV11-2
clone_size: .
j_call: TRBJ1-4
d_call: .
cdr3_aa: CASRRSHNEKLFF
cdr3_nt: TGTGCCAGCAGGAGGAGCCATAATGAAAAACTGTTTTTT

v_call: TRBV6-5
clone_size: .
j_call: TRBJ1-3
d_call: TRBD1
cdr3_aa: CASTTGPPGNTIYF
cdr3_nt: TGTGCCAGTACGACAGGGCCTCCTGGAAACACCATATATTTT

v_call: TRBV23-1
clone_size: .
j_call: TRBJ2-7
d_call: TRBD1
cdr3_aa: CASSPTGQGHYEQYF
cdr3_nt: TGCGCCAGCAGTCCGACGGGACAGGGCCACTACGAGCAGTACTTC

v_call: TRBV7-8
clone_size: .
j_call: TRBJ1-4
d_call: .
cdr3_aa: CASSLGGSANEKLFF
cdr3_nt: TGTGCCAGCAGCTTAGGGGGCTCAGCTAATGAAAAACTGTTTTTT

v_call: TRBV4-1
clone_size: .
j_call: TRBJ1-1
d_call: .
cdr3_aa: CASSQAGNTEAFF
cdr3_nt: TGCGCCAGCAGCCAAGCGGGGAACACTGAAGCTTTCTTT

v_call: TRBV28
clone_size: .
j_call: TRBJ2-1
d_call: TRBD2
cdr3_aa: CASTYSGGVKYEQFF
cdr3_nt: TGTGCCAGCACCTACAGCGGGGGGGTCAAATATGAGCAGTTCTTC